This is a list of T cell receptor beta chains from one sample in a study of human T cells and chemical hapten exposure. TCRdb independently ran MiXCR on the RACE reads; one entry per CDR3 protein. The data contain tens of thousands of distinct CDR3 sequences, about 10% of them singletons. The sample here was whole blood, taken in connection with sensitization to the hapten diphenylcyclopropenone (DPC). The receptor source for this set is a man in his forties with alopecia areata. Some clones in this sample may be carry-over from other donors' samples. Both conserved end residues are part of each CDR3. Each record gives: V gene, D gene, clone size, J gene, CDR3 length, CDR3 DNA, CDR3 protein. The D gene is left open where the match is weak. Clone sizes are given selectively: once, few, many, or a class where the clone is expanded.

v_gene: TRBV20-1; d_gene: TRBD2; abundance: few; j_gene: TRBJ2-5; len: 12; CDR3nt: TGCAGTGCTCCCGGGGAGGGAGAGACCCAGTACTTC; CDR3aa: CSAPGEGETQYF
v_gene: TRBV29-1; d_gene: NA; abundance: few; j_gene: TRBJ2-7; len: 14; CDR3nt: TGCAGCGTTGTTAGCGGGACAGACTCCTACGAGCAGTACTTC; CDR3aa: CSVVSGTDSYEQYF
v_gene: TRBV10-3; d_gene: TRBD2; abundance: NA; j_gene: TRBJ2-1; len: 14; CDR3nt: TGTGCCATCACTGGGTCTAGCGGGAGCAATGAGCAGTTCTTC; CDR3aa: CAITGSSGSNEQFF
v_gene: TRBV10-3; d_gene: TRBD2; abundance: NA; j_gene: TRBJ2-3; len: 16; CDR3nt: TGTGCCATCGGAGGGGGTAGCGGGAGTGTCACAGATACGCAGTATTTT; CDR3aa: CAIGGGSGSVTDTQYF
v_gene: TRBV2; d_gene: NA; abundance: NA; j_gene: TRBJ2-2; len: 14; CDR3nt: TGTGCCACGGGGCAGATCGCGAACACCGGGGAGCTGTTTTTT; CDR3aa: CATGQIANTGELFF
v_gene: TRBV15; d_gene: TRBD2; abundance: NA; j_gene: TRBJ2-2; len: 18; CDR3nt: TGTGCCACCAGCAGAGATCCCCCAGCGGGATATTGGGCCGGGGAGCTGTTTTTT; CDR3aa: CATSRDPPAGYWAGELFF
v_gene: TRBV7-9; d_gene: NA; abundance: few; j_gene: TRBJ2-2; len: 17; CDR3nt: TGTGCCAGCAGCGCTCTCGCCTCAGGATGGAACACCGGGGAGCTGTTTTTT; CDR3aa: CASSALASGWNTGELFF
v_gene: TRBV3-1; d_gene: NA; abundance: many; j_gene: TRBJ2-4; len: 18; CDR3nt: TGTGCCAGCAGCCAAGATAGCGCGGGTGTTCTAGCCAAAAACATTCAGTACTTC; CDR3aa: CASSQDSAGVLAKNIQYF
v_gene: TRBV7-2; d_gene: TRBD1; abundance: NA; j_gene: TRBJ2-3; len: 15; CDR3nt: TGTGCCAGCAGCTTAGTCCACAGGGGAACAGATACGCAGTATTTT; CDR3aa: CASSLVHRGTDTQYF
v_gene: TRBV7-2; d_gene: NA; abundance: few; j_gene: TRBJ2-3; len: 15; CDR3nt: TGTGCCAGCAGCTTAGTCGGGGCGTCCACAGATACGCAGTATTTT; CDR3aa: CASSLVGASTDTQYF
v_gene: TRBV28; d_gene: NA; abundance: many; j_gene: TRBJ1-1; len: 16; CDR3nt: TGTGCCACCGAATCCCGGGACATTAACCCGATCACTGAAGCTTTCTTT; CDR3aa: CATESRDINPITEAFF
v_gene: TRBV6-2/TRBV6-3; d_gene: TRBD2; abundance: NA; j_gene: TRBJ2-5; len: 14; CDR3nt: TGTGCCAGCAGTTACGGCGGGAGGGAAGAGACCCAGTACTTC; CDR3aa: CASSYGGREETQYF
v_gene: TRBV14; d_gene: NA; abundance: few; j_gene: TRBJ2-3; len: 15; CDR3nt: TGTGCCAGCAGCCCGACATTGGCGGGCGCAGATACGCAGTATTTT; CDR3aa: CASSPTLAGADTQYF
v_gene: TRBV29-1; d_gene: NA; abundance: NA; j_gene: TRBJ1-5; len: 13; CDR3nt: TGCAGCGTTATAACGGGGAGCAATCAGCCCCAGCATTTT; CDR3aa: CSVITGSNQPQHF
v_gene: TRBV6-2/TRBV6-3; d_gene: NA; abundance: few; j_gene: TRBJ2-4; len: 11; CDR3nt: TGTGCCAGCACCGACGGCTGGAGGCCGTACTTC; CDR3aa: CASTDGWRPYF
v_gene: TRBV18; d_gene: NA; abundance: many; j_gene: TRBJ1-1; len: 12; CDR3nt: TGTGCCAGCTCACCCTTGAGCACTGAAGCTTTCTTT; CDR3aa: CASSPLSTEAFF
v_gene: TRBV28; d_gene: TRBD2; abundance: NA; j_gene: TRBJ2-7; len: 15; CDR3nt: TGTGCCAGCAGACCCGGGACTAGCGGGTTAGACGAGCAGTACTTC; CDR3aa: CASRPGTSGLDEQYF
v_gene: TRBV7-9; d_gene: NA; abundance: many; j_gene: TRBJ2-3; len: 13; CDR3nt: TGTGCCAGCAGCCCCGTTTGGGGAGATACGCAGTATTTT; CDR3aa: CASSPVWGDTQYF
v_gene: TRBV6-2/TRBV6-3; d_gene: NA; abundance: many; j_gene: TRBJ2-7; len: 11; CDR3nt: TGTGCCAGCAGTTACCGCTACGAGCAGTACTTC; CDR3aa: CASSYRYEQYF
v_gene: TRBV7-8; d_gene: NA; abundance: NA; j_gene: TRBJ1-5; len: 14; CDR3nt: TGTGCCAGCAGCCCCGGGACCCCAATGCAGCCCCAGCATTTT; CDR3aa: CASSPGTPMQPQHF
v_gene: TRBV7-2; d_gene: TRBD2; abundance: many; j_gene: TRBJ2-7; len: 17; CDR3nt: TGTGCCAGCAGCTTAGCGCCCGGCTCGGGGGGGTTGTACGAGCAGTACTTC; CDR3aa: CASSLAPGSGGLYEQYF
v_gene: TRBV12-5; d_gene: NA; abundance: NA; j_gene: TRBJ1-1; len: 15; CDR3nt: TGTGCTAGTGGTTTGGTTACGGGGATGAACACTGAAGCTTTCTTT; CDR3aa: CASGLVTGMNTEAFF
v_gene: TRBV29-1; d_gene: NA; abundance: NA; j_gene: TRBJ2-3; len: 15; CDR3nt: TGCAGCGTTGAGAAAGTGGCAGGCGCCATAAATACGCAGTATTTT; CDR3aa: CSVEKVAGAINTQYF
v_gene: TRBV20-1; d_gene: NA; abundance: few; j_gene: TRBJ1-2; len: 14; CDR3nt: TGCAGTGCTAAGCGCCGGGACTCCTATCGGGGCTACACCTTC; CDR3aa: CSAKRRDSYRGYTF
v_gene: TRBV12-3/TRBV12-4; d_gene: TRBD1; abundance: NA; j_gene: TRBJ1-1; len: 14; CDR3nt: TGTGCCAGCAGCCCCGACAGGGCCGGGGCTGAAGCTTTCTTT; CDR3aa: CASSPDRAGAEAFF
v_gene: TRBV20-1; d_gene: NA; abundance: NA; j_gene: TRBJ2-1; len: 13; CDR3nt: TGCAGTGCTCGCCGGGAACCCCTACCTGAGCAGTTCTTC; CDR3aa: CSARREPLPEQFF
v_gene: TRBV29-1; d_gene: NA; abundance: many; j_gene: TRBJ2-7; len: 13; CDR3nt: TGCAGCGCCACCGGGACGGGTTCCTACGAGCAGTACTTC; CDR3aa: CSATGTGSYEQYF
v_gene: TRBV29-1; d_gene: NA; abundance: few; j_gene: TRBJ1-2; len: 13; CDR3nt: TGCAGCGCCGACTTAACAGCTGGCTATGGCTACACCTTC; CDR3aa: CSADLTAGYGYTF
v_gene: TRBV5-1; d_gene: NA; abundance: few; j_gene: TRBJ2-3; len: 15; CDR3nt: TGCGCCAGCAGCTTGAGGCTACCAGGCACAGATACGCAGTATTTT; CDR3aa: CASSLRLPGTDTQYF
v_gene: TRBV27; d_gene: NA; abundance: few; j_gene: TRBJ2-7; len: 15; CDR3nt: TGTGCCAGCAGTTTATCGGGCCGGTGGCCCTACGAGCAGTACTTC; CDR3aa: CASSLSGRWPYEQYF
v_gene: TRBV11-2; d_gene: NA; abundance: many; j_gene: TRBJ1-6; len: 13; CDR3nt: TGTGCCAGCAGCTTCTCCACTAATTCACCCCTCCACTTT; CDR3aa: CASSFSTNSPLHF
v_gene: TRBV6-2/TRBV6-3; d_gene: NA; abundance: NA; j_gene: TRBJ2-7; len: 11; CDR3nt: TGTGCCAGCAGTCTCCTCTACGAGCAGTACTTC; CDR3aa: CASSLLYEQYF
v_gene: TRBV10-3; d_gene: NA; abundance: many; j_gene: TRBJ2-5; len: 13; CDR3nt: TGTGCCATCAGACCCGGGCCTGGAGAGACCCAGTACTTC; CDR3aa: CAIRPGPGETQYF
v_gene: TRBV20-1; d_gene: TRBD1; abundance: many; j_gene: TRBJ2-3; len: 14; CDR3nt: TGCAGTGCTGCACAGGGGGCTGGGGCAGATACGCAGTATTTT; CDR3aa: CSAAQGAGADTQYF
v_gene: TRBV29-1; d_gene: NA; abundance: NA; j_gene: TRBJ2-5; len: 13; CDR3nt: TGCAGCGCAGGATGGGGGAACCAAGAGACCCAGTACTTC; CDR3aa: CSAGWGNQETQYF
v_gene: TRBV12-3/TRBV12-4; d_gene: TRBD1; abundance: few; j_gene: TRBJ1-2; len: 13; CDR3nt: TGTGCCAGCAGGATCTCCGGGACAGCGGGCTACACCTTC; CDR3aa: CASRISGTAGYTF
v_gene: TRBV20-1; d_gene: NA; abundance: many; j_gene: TRBJ1-1; len: 14; CDR3nt: TGCAGTGCTAGAGTGGCAGGTCTGAACACTGAAGCTTTCTTT; CDR3aa: CSARVAGLNTEAFF
v_gene: TRBV6-6; d_gene: TRBD1; abundance: NA; j_gene: TRBJ2-1; len: 15; CDR3nt: TGTGCCAGCAGACAGGGACAGGGGAATTGGAATGAGCAGTTCTTC; CDR3aa: CASRQGQGNWNEQFF
v_gene: TRBV6-5; d_gene: NA; abundance: few; j_gene: TRBJ2-3; len: 12; CDR3nt: TGTGCCAGCAGTTTAAACCGGAATACGCAGTATTTT; CDR3aa: CASSLNRNTQYF
v_gene: TRBV20-1; d_gene: TRBD1; abundance: many; j_gene: TRBJ1-2; len: 14; CDR3nt: TGCAGTGTTCGCCCCGGGACAGTCAACTATGGCTACACCTTC; CDR3aa: CSVRPGTVNYGYTF
v_gene: TRBV20-1; d_gene: NA; abundance: NA; j_gene: TRBJ2-5; len: 14; CDR3nt: TGCAGTGCTAGGGGGGGAGCCCAGGGGGAGACCCAGTACTTC; CDR3aa: CSARGGAQGETQYF